The text below deals with one TCR beta chain. Germline V lookup: CDR1 SGHRS, CDR2 YFSETQ. V dropped 4 bases and J dropped 4 bases, with 20 bases sitting between them. The CDR3 length is 16 residues. The assay was immunoSEQ multiplex PCR, and TCRdb's table has in-frame clones only and misses some. This table has over 150,000 clones, approximately 94% appearing once. This sample stems from a study of OX40 agonist ivuxolimab in advanced cancers. The source of this sequence is an adult with an advanced solid tumor such as melanoma, head and neck, liver or kidney cancer. This chain uses TRBV5-1 with TRBJ1-2, with no clear D. This material consisted of CD4+ or CD8+ T cells sorted from blood, taken in a trial of the OX40 agonist ivuxolimab. The CDR3 DNA reads TGCGCCAGCAGCCCCTCGGTGCAGCGAGACTTCTATGGCTACACCTTC. Its translation is CASSPSVQRDFYGYTF.